This TCR beta chain derives from a study of beta chain features in type 1 diabetes. Study-level findings and limits: TCRB CDR3 length was moderately but significantly reduced in all four CD4+ subsets of Type 1 diabetes patients.

The sample holds a few counts of this clone. As yet, its antigen is unknown. The investigators reverse transcribed all of the isolated RNA, so they sequenced expressed TCRB transcripts. The assay was immunoSEQ multiplex PCR, and TCRdb's table has in-frame clones only and misses some. The sample records a few hundred thousand clones, around 10% being singletons. The CDR3 has 14 residues. CDR1 and CDR2 from the germline V gene are SQVTM and ANQGSEA. The V gene end was trimmed by 6 bases and the J gene end by 1 base; junction bases not matched to a gene: 5. This receptor was identified in a man younger than 40 with type 1 diabetes. The chain couples TRBV29-1 to TRBJ2-2; TRBD1 aligns across 7 bases. Source material: central memory CD4+ T cells from blood. Here the CDR3 reads CSVEGDRNTGELFF. In DNA form, the CDR3 reads TGCAGCGTCGAGGGGGACAGGAACACCGGGGAGCTGTTTTTT.